This T cell receptor beta chain appears in the sequencing data of a study of CD8 T cells in Susac syndrome. RNA was extracted with the RNeasy kit, and a quantity of roughly 0.5 to 1 ug was reverse transcribed using random hexamers. TCRdb reprocessed the immunoSEQ multiplex PCR reads via MiXCR and lists one record per CDR3 protein. This repertoire shows some 450,000 distinct CDR3 sequences, 75% to 90% found once; its top ten account for 0.09% to 0.15%. The CDR3 spans 14 residues. V was pared by 7 bases and J by 3 bases, with 16 bases between. Patients with stable or active relapsing-remitting disease, all of them treatment-naive, made up the multiple sclerosis controls.

The sequenced sample was CD8+ T cells from PBMCs. The source of this sequence is a human donor with multiple sclerosis. The genes are TRBV12-3 or TRBV12-4 and TRBJ2-7; weak D call: TRBD1 (5 bases). CDR3 sequence: CASTPLGVGYEQYF. CDR3 nucleotide sequence: TGTGCCAGCACCCCCCTAGGGGTAGGCTACGAGCAGTACTTC.